The entry below gives a single TCR beta chain sequence along with its context. No antigen is known for it. Qualities for individual bases were not recorded, and no much larger clone is one base off. At the DNA level, this CDR3 is encoded by other sequences in the same sample as well. One collaborating source in Seattle enrolled patients during active infection and followed them longitudinally through the course of disease. Each collaborating institution followed its own protocols to collect whole blood in K2EDTA tubes. For TCRbeta analysis, collaborators shipped samples as frozen whole blood, isolated PBMCs, or DNA extracted from either of those sample types. The data belong to a study of blood T cell repertoires in COVID-19 (dated by TCRdb to the early 2020s). Background on the whole study: The collaborator samples originated in the United States, Italy and Spain and spanned the acute and convalescent phases of COVID-19. The prospective study material was composed of cDNA or gDNA derived from T cells, B-cell-depleted T cells, or PBMCs. Deeply sampled blood TCRbeta repertoires from subjects exposed to, actively infected with, or recovered from COVID-19 were included in the dataset. The repertoires were released in a freely available public database intended as a resource for research on the immune response to SARS-CoV-2. Samples came from the ongoing ImmuneRACE study (first 160 participants) plus 1,254 subjects from 6 global collaborators. The sample metadata nearly always contained a de-identified subject ID, COVID-19 status, age in years and sex. HLA class I and class II types, where available, came from metadata supplied by the sample provider rather than from assay-based typing. Broad study findings and their caveats: The quantity of clinical and demographic metadata differed by source and by participant and was supplied without curation.

TCRbeta CDR3 regions were amplified from genomic DNA using the immunoSEQ Assay, a bias-controlled multiplex PCR. From the authors' description of their analysis: The number of nucleated cells in each sample was estimated from the amplification of reference gene primers within the assay. Sequence reads were collapsed and filtered to measure the absolute abundance of every unique TCRbeta CDR3 rearrangement. Productive Simpson clonality was computed per sample as the square root of Simpson's diversity index over productive rearrangements. As stored in TCRdb, this immuneACCESS dataset retains in-frame rearrangements with V and J assigned. A fraction of the clones does not appear; measured against another copy, unresolved V genes explain less than half of the discrepancy, and the remainder lacks a known reason. V and J calls plus clone size are reproduced from that table; the DNA served to infer D and trimming. For this sample the table gives about 410,000 clones, of which over 75% were detected only once. 1.5% to 1.7% of the sample goes to the ten largest clones.

CDR1 and CDR2 (SNHLY, FYNNEI) derive from the germline V gene. V is cut by 3 bases and J by 5 bases, and the space between the germline ends is 11 bases. Reading from cysteine to phenylalanine, the CDR3 counts 15 amino acids. The retained sequence is limited to the CDR3, 45 bases, with the frame set at the first base. The sequence links TRBV2 to TRBJ1-6; a tentative D match to TRBD1 spans 5 bases. The specimen was peripheral blood. This receptor was obtained from a woman between 35 and 50 years old with COVID-19, enrolled during active disease. At the DNA level, the sequence is TGTGCCAGCAGTGAGCAGGGCGAGGATAATTCACCCCTCCACTTT. It specifies CASSEQGEDNSPLHF.